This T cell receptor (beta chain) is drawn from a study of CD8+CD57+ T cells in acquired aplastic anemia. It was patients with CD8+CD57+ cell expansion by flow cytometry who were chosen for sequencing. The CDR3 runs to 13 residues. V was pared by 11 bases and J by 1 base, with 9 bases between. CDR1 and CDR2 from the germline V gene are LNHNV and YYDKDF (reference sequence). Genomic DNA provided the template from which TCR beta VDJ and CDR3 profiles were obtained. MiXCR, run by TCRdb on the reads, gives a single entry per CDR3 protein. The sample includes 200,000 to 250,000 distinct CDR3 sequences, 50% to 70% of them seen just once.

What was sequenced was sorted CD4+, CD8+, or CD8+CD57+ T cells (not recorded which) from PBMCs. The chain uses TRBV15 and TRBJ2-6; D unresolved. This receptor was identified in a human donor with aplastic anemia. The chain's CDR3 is CASAVSGANVLTF. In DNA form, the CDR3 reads TGTGCCTCTGCCGTTTCTGGGGCCAACGTCCTGACTTTC.